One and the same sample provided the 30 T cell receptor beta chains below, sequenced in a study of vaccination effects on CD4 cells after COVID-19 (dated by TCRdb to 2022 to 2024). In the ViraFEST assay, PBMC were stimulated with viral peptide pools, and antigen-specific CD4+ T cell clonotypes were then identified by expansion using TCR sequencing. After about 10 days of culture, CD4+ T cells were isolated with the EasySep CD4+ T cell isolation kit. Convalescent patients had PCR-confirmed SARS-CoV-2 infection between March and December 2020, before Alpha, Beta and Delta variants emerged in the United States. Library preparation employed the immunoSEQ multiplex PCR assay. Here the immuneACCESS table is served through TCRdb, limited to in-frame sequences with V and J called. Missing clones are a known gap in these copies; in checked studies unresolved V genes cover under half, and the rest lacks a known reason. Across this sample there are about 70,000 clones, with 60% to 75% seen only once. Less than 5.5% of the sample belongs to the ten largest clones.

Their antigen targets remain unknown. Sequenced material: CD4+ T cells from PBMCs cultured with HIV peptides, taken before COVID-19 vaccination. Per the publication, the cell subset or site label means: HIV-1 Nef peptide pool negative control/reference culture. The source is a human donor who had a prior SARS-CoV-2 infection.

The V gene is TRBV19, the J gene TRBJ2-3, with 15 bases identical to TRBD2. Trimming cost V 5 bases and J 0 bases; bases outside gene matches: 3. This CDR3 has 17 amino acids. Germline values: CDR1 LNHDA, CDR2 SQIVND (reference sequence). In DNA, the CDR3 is TGTGCCAGTAGTCCGGGGACTAGCGGGGGGAGCACAGATACGCAGTATTTT. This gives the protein CASSPGTSGGSTDTQYF.

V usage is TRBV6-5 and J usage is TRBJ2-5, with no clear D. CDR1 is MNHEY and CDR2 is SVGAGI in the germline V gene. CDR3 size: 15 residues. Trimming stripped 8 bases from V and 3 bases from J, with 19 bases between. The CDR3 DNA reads TGTGCCAGCGGAAAGAGACTTTTTCCTGAAGAGACCCAGTACTTC. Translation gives CASGKRLFPEETQYF.

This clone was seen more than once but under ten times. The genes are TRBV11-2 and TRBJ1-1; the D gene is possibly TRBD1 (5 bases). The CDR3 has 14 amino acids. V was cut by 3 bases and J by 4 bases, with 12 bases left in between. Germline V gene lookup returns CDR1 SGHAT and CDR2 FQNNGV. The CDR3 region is CASSLTTESTEAFF. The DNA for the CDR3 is TGTGCCAGCAGCTTGACGACAGAAAGCACTGAAGCTTTCTTT.

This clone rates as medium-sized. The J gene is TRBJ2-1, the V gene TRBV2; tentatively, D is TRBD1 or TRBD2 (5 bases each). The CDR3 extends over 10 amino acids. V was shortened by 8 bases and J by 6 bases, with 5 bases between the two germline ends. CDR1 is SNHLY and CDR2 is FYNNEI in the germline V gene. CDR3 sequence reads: CASGGNEQFF. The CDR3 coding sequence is TGTGCCAGCGGGGGCAATGAGCAGTTCTTC.

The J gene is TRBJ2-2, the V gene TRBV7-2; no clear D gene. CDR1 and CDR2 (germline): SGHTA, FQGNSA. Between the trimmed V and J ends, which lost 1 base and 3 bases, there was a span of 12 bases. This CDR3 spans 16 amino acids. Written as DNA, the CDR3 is TGTGCCAGCAGCTTAGTATTCTCTAGTGACACCGGGGAGCTGTTTTTT. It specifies CASSLVFSSDTGELFF.

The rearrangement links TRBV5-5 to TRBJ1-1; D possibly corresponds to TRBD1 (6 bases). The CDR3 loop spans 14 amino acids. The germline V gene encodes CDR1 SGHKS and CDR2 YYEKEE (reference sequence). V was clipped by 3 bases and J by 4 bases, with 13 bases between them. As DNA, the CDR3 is TGTGCCAGCAGCTCACAGGGTCTCGGCACTGAAGCTTTCTTT. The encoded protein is CASSSQGLGTEAFF.

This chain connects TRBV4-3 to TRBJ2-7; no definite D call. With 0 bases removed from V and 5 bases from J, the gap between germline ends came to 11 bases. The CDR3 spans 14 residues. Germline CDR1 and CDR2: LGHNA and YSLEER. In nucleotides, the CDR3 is TGCGCCAGCAGCCAAGATGGAAGGGATAACGAGCAGTACTTC. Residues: CASSQDGRDNEQYF.

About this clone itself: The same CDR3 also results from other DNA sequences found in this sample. CDR3 DNA sequence: TGTGCCAGCAGCGTACAAGGGAACTATGGCTACACCTTC. Protein sequence: CASSVQGNYGYTF. The chain links TRBV9 to TRBJ1-2; D not resolved. CDR1 and CDR2 (germline): SGDLS, YYNGEE. The CDR3 is 13 residues long. The V end was cut by 1 base, the J end by 2 bases, with 6 bases between.

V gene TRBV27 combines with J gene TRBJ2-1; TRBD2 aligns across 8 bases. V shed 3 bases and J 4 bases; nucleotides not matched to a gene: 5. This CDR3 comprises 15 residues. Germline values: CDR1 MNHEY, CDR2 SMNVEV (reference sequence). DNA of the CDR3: TGTGCCAGCAGTTTTCTGGCTAGCGGGTACAATGAGCAGTTCTTC. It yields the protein CASSFLASGYNEQFF.

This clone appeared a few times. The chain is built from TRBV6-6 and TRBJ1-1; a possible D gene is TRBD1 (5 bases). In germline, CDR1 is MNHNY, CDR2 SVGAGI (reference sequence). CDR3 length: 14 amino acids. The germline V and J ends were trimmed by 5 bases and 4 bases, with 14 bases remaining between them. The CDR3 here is CASSQQVRITEAFF. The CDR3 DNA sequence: TGTGCCAGCAGTCAACAGGTGAGGATCACTGAAGCTTTCTTT.

The CDR3 DNA sequence: TGTGCCAGCAGCTTAGTGGGTAGCGGGAGTCGGGAGACCCAGTACTTC. Protein: CASSLVGSGSRETQYF. The genes are TRBV11-2 and TRBJ2-5; TRBD2 matches 9 bases. The germline V gene has CDR1 SGHAT and CDR2 FQNNGV. J gave up 5 bases and V 1 base, and 8 bases lay outside the gene matches. The CDR3 is 16 amino acids.

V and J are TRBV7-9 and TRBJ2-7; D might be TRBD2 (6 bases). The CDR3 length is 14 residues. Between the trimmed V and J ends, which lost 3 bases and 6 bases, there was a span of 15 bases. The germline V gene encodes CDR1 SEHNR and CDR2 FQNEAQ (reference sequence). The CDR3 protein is CASSFRTLASEQYF. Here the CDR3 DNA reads TGTGCCAGCAGCTTCCGAACACTAGCTTCCGAGCAGTACTTC.

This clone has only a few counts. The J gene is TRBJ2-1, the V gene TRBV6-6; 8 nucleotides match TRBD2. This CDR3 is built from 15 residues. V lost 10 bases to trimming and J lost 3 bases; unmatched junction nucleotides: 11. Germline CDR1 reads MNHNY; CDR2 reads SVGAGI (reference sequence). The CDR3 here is CAIKAAAGDYNEQFF. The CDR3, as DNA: TGTGCCATCAAAGCGGCAGCGGGAGACTACAATGAGCAGTTCTTC.

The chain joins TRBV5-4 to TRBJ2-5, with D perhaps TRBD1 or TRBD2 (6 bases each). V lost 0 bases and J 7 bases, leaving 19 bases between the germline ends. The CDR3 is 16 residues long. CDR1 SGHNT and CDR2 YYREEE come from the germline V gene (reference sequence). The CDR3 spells CASSLADPGARGTQYF. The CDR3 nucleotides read TGTGCCAGCAGCTTGGCCGATCCGGGGGCTCGAGGGACCCAGTACTTC. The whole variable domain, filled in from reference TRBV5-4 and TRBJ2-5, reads ETGVTQSPTHLIKTRGQQVTLRCSSQSGHNTVSWYQQALGQGPQFIFQYYREEENGRGNFPPRFSGLQFPNYSSELNVNALELDDSALYLCASSLADPGARGTQYFGPGTRLLVL.

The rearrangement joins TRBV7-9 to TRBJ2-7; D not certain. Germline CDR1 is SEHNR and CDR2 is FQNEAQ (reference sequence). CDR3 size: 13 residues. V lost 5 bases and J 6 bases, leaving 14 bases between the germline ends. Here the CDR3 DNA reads TGTGCCAGCAGCCCCGGACCCCAGCCCGAGCAGTACTTC. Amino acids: CASSPGPQPEQYF.

In DNA form, the CDR3 reads TGTGCCAGCAGCTTAGGCCGGGCCACCTACGAGCAGTACTTC. Translating it yields CASSLGRATYEQYF. The V gene is TRBV7-2, the J gene TRBJ2-7, with no clear D. Trimming took 1 base from V and 2 from J, leaving 9 bases between them. The CDR3 length is 14 residues. The germline V gene has CDR1 SGHTA and CDR2 FQGNSA.

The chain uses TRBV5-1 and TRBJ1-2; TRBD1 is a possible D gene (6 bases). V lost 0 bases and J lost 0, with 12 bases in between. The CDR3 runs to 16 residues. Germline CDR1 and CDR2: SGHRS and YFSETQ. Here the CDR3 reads CASSLVKAGANYGYTF. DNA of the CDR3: TGCGCCAGCAGCTTGGTTAAGGCAGGGGCTAACTATGGCTACACCTTC.

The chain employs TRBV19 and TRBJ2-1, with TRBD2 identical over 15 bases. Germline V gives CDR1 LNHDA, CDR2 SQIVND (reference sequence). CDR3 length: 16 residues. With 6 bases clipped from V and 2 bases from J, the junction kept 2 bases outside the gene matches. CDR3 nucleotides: TGTGCCAGTAGAGGACTAGCGGGAGGGACCTACAATGAGCAGTTCTTC. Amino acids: CASRGLAGGTYNEQFF.

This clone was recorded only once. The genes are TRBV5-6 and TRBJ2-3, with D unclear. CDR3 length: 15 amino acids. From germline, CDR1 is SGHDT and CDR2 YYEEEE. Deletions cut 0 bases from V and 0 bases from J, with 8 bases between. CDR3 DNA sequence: TGTGCCAGCAGCTTGGGCAGACACAGCACAGATACGCAGTATTTT. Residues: CASSLGRHSTDTQYF.

The CDR3 nucleotides read TGTGCCAGCAGCTCCGGGTCAGGGAACTATGGCTACACCTTC. It codes for CASSSGSGNYGYTF. The chain uses TRBV7-3 and TRBJ1-2; a possible D gene is TRBD1 (5 bases). This CDR3 spans 14 amino acids. The germline V and J ends were trimmed by 4 bases and 2 bases, with 11 bases remaining between them. Germline CDR1 SGHTA, CDR2 FQGTGA.

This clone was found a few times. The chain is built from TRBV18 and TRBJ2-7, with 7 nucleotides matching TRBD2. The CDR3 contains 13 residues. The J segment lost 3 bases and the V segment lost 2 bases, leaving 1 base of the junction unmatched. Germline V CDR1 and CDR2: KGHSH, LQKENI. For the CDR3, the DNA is TGTGCCAGCTCACCAACTAGCGACTACGAGCAGTACTTC. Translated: CASSPTSDYEQYF. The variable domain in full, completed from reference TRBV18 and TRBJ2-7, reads NAGVMQNPRHLVRRRGQEARLRCSPMKGHSHVYWYRQLPEEGLKFMVYLQKENIIDESGMPKERFSAEFPKEGPSILRIQQVVRGDSAAYFCASSPTSDYEQYFGPGTRLTVT.

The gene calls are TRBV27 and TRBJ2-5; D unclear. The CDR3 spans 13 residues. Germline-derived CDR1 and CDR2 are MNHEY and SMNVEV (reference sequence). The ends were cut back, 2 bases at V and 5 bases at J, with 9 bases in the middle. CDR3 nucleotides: TGTGCCAGCAGTTTAAGTATAGGTGAGACCCAGTACTTC. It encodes CASSLSIGETQYF.

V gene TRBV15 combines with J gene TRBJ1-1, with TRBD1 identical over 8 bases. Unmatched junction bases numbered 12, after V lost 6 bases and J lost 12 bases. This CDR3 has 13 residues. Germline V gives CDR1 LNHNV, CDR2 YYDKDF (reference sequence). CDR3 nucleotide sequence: TGTGCCACCAGTCCGACGACAGGGGATGCGTCTTTCTTT. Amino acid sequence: CATSPTTGDASFF.

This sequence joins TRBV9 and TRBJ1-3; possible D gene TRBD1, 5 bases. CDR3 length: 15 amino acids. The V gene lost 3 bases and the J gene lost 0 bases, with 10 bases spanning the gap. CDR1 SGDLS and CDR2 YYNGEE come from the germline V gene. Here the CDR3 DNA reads TGTGCCAGCAGCGAGCAGGGACGCTCTGGAAACACCATATATTTT. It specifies CASSEQGRSGNTIYF.

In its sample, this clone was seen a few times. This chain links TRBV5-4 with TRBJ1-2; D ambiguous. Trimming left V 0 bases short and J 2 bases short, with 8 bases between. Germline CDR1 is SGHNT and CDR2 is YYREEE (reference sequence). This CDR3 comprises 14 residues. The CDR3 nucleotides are TGTGCCAGCAGCTTGGCGGCCAAAAACTATGGCTACACCTTC. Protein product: CASSLAAKNYGYTF.

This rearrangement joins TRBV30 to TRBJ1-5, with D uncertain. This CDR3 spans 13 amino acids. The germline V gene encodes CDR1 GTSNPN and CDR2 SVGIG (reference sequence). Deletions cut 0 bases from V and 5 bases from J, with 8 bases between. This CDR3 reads CAWSVRGDQPQHF. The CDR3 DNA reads TGTGCCTGGAGTGTACGGGGAGATCAGCCCCAGCATTTT.

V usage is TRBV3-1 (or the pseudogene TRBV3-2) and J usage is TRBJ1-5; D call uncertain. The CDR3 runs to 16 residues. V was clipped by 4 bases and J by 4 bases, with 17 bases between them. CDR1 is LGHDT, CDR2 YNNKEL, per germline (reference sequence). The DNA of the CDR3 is TGTGCCAGCAGCCCCCTCCTTGGGCAGCTAAATCAGCCCCAGCATTTT. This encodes CASSPLLGQLNQPQHF.

The CDR3 bases are TGTGCCAGCAGTCCGGGACTAGCGAGAAGCACAGATACGCAGTATTTT. This sequence encodes CASSPGLARSTDTQYF. The chain links TRBV2 to TRBJ2-3, with 10 bases aligning to TRBD2. After removal of 5 bases from V and 0 bases from J, the junction contained 5 bases not matched to a gene. Germline CDR1 and CDR2: SNHLY and FYNNEI. CDR3 length: 16 residues.

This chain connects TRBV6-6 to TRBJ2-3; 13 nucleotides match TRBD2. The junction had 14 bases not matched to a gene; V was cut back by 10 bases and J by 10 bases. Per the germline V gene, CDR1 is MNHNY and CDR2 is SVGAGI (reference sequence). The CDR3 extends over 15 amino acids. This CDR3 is CATRSGTSGILAQYF. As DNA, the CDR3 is TGTGCCACACGATCCGGGACTAGCGGGATCTTGGCGCAGTATTTT.

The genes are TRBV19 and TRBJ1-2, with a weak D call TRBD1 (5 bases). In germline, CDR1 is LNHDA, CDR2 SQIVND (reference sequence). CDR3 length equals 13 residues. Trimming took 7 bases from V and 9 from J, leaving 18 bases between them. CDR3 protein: CASNLREGARYTF. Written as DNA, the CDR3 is TGTGCCAGTAATCTCAGGGAAGGGGCGCGCTACACCTTC. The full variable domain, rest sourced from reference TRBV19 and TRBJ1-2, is DGGITQSPKYLFRKEGQNVTLSCEQNLNHDAMYWYRQDPGQGLRLIYYSQIVNDFQKGDIAEGYSVSREKKESFPLTVTSAQKNPTAFYLCASNLREGARYTFGSGTRLTVV.